The source of this T cell receptor (beta chain) is a study of blood T cell repertoires in COVID-19. On the study more broadly: Specimens from acute and convalescent COVID-19 originated in the United States, Italy and Spain.

V lost 5 bases, J lost 8 bases, and 9 bases stayed unmatched. Germline-derived CDR1 and CDR2 are WSHSY and SAAADI. This CDR3 region has 14 residues. Profiling relied on immunoSEQ multiplex PCR, and the TCRdb table lists in-frame clones only, not all of them. The profile shows 150,000 to 200,000 clones, over 80% of them singletons. The sequenced sample was peripheral blood. This receptor was identified in a woman aged 50 to 65 with acute or convalescent COVID-19. This rearrangement joins TRBV10-2 to TRBJ2-1; 7 nucleotides align to TRBD2. The CDR3: CASSSSGIGYEQFF. The CDR3 nucleotides are TGCGCCAGCAGTTCTAGCGGAATCGGCTATGAGCAGTTCTTC.